The 18 T cell receptor beta chains listed next were all sequenced from one sample in a study of tumor-infiltrating lymphocytes in primary liver carcinoma. Making TCR beta cDNA involved approximately 480 ng total RNA and a constant-region primer. Three nested multiplex PCR rounds, a slightly modified ARM-PCR method, built the TCR beta libraries. For around 9 cycles apiece, the opening two PCR rounds ran with TRBV1-TRBV30 forward primers and a C-beta reverse primer. Via MiXCR, TCRdb re-called the multiplex PCR reads, giving one row per CDR3 protein. The table has approximately 42,000 distinct CDR3 sequences, more than 70% seen once. Joint extraction of RNA and DNA used roughly 19-32 mg of bulk tissue that was unsorted. Sequencing was carried out using tumor-adjacent normal liver tissue. The receptors were sampled from a woman in her twenties or thirties with primary liver carcinoma and hepatitis B virus infection.

In the case of this clonotype: A read error may account for a junction end that differs from germline. The chain carries TRBV4-3 and TRBJ2-5, with 7 bases aligning to TRBD2. The CDR3 length is 15 residues. Per germline, CDR1 LGHNA and CDR2 YSLEER. In DNA, the CDR3 is TGCGCCAGCTGCCAAGTCGGGCGGGAGCGGGAGACCCAGTACTTC. This codes for CASCQVGRERETQYF.

In the case of this clonotype: At one end the junction does not follow the germline gene, possibly because of a read error. V and J are TRBV6-2 or TRBV6-3 and TRBJ2-1; weak D call: TRBD2 (5 bases). The CDR3 consists of 12 residues. CDR1 MNHEY and CDR2 SVGEGT come from the germline V gene. The CDR3 spells CASKGSGNEQFF. CDR3 sequence (DNA): TGTGCCAGCAAGGGCAGCGGCAATGAACAGTTCTTC.

Note on this clonotype: The junction and the germline gene differ at one end; a read error may be behind it. The J gene is TRBJ2-1, the V gene TRBV12-3 or TRBV12-4, with D unclear. The CDR3 totals 12 residues. CDR3 bases: TGTGCCAGCACTTTAGCAGAGAATGAGCAGTTCTTC. This gives the protein CASTLAENEQFF.

The sample holds one count of this clonotype. This sequence joins TRBV6-1 and TRBJ2-1, with a weak D call TRBD1 (5 bases). CDR3 length equals 14 residues. CDR1 MNHNS and CDR2 SASEGT come from the germline V gene. V gave up 8 bases and J gave up 4 bases, with 15 bases separating them. The CDR3 protein is CASGVTARYNEQFF. CDR3 coding DNA: TGTGCCAGCGGTGTGACAGCGCGTTACAATGAGCAGTTCTTC.

The chain couples TRBV5-6 to TRBJ2-2, with D maybe TRBD2 (6 bases). This CDR3 is built from 17 residues. Trimming stripped 3 bases from V and 3 bases from J, with 18 bases between. Germline V lookup: CDR1 SGHDT, CDR2 YYEEEE. CDR3 amino acids: CASSSRELAKYTGELFF. The CDR3 DNA follows: TGTGCCAGCAGCTCGCGAGAGCTAGCGAAGTACACCGGGGAGCTGTTTTTT.

The rearrangement links TRBV10-2 to TRBJ2-1; 9 bases line up with TRBD2. The CDR3 runs 16 residues. Germline assignment: CDR1 WSHSY and CDR2 SAAADI. V dropped 6 bases and J dropped 5; count of bases not matched to a gene: 11. The DNA for the CDR3 is TGCGCCAGCAGCGGGCCTGGACTAGCGTTGCACAATGAGCAGTTCTTC. Translation: CASSGPGLALHNEQFF.

Turning to this clonotype: Mismatch with germline at one junction end may stem from a read error. The DNA of the CDR3 is TGTGTCAGCAGCACAAGAGCAAGGGGCGCGAAAGAGACCCAATACTTC. As protein: CVSSTRARGAKETQYF. V usage is TRBV11-2 and J usage is TRBJ2-5, with a weak D call TRBD1 (5 bases). The CDR3 is 16 residues long. Germline loops: CDR1 SGHAT, CDR2 FQNNGV.

By share, this clonotype counts as medium-sized. This chain links TRBV6-6 with TRBJ1-1, with 9 bases matching TRBD1. Losses at the gene ends were 6 bases for V and 10 bases for J; bases not matched to a gene: 6. The CDR3 runs to 12 residues. The germline V gene encodes CDR1 MNHNY and CDR2 SVGAGI (reference sequence). This CDR3 reads CASSPPGQGAFF. The CDR3 DNA reads as TGTGCCAGCAGCCCGCCGGGACAGGGAGCTTTCTTT.

In the case of this clonotype: The CDR3 carries no conserved terminal phenylalanine or tryptophan, so it likely arises from a read error. The genes are TRBV4-3 and TRBJ2-1, with D tentatively TRBD1 (6 bases). The germline V gene has CDR1 LGHNA and CDR2 YSLEER. This CDR3 contains 14 residues. V lost 3 bases and J lost 6, with 12 bases in between. The CDR3 loop is CASSHTGSVNEQFS. In DNA, the CDR3 is TGCGCCAGCAGCCACACAGGGTCGGTCAATGAGCAGTTCTCC.

The chain combines TRBV12-3 or TRBV12-4 with TRBJ2-7; 9 nucleotides match TRBD2. The length of the CDR3 is 13 residues. Germline trimming cut 9 bases from V and 3 bases from J; bases unmatched to any gene: 6. CDR3 sequence (DNA): TGTGCCAGTAAAGCAGCGGGAGGCTACGAGCAGTACTTC. Protein sequence: CASKAAGGYEQYF.

A note on this clonotype: The junction departs from the called germline gene at one end, perhaps through a read error. J is TRBJ1-4 and V is TRBV29-1; D is unclear. The CDR3 covers 12 residues. Per germline, CDR1 SQVTM and CDR2 ANQGSEA. In nucleotides, the CDR3 is TGCAGCGTAGTGGGAGAGGCCGAAATACTGTTTTTT. It encodes CSVVGEAEILFF.

J is TRBJ2-6 and V is TRBV6-5; D is undetermined. CDR3 length: 19 amino acids. CDR1 MNHEY and CDR2 SVGAGI come from the germline V gene. V was trimmed by 0 bases and J by 9 bases, leaving 24 bases between them. DNA of the CDR3: TGTGCCAGCAGTTACTCGCTAAGCCGTCTTGGAGCCGAGGTCAACGTCCTGACTTTC. This encodes CASSYSLSRLGAEVNVLTF.

The CDR3 DNA follows: TGTGCCAGCGACTTAGGAGGGTTTGCTATTGGGGGCACTGAAGCTTTCTTT. Residues: CASDLGGFAIGGTEAFF. The chain employs TRBV13 and TRBJ1-1; maybe TRBD1 (5 bases). The CDR3 consists of 17 residues. Germline V gene sequence: CDR1 PRHDT, CDR2 FYEKMQ (reference sequence). V was clipped by 8 bases and J by 4 bases, with 26 bases between them. The entire variable domain, with the rest obtained from reference TRBV13 and TRBJ1-1, is as follows: AAGVIQSPRHLIKEKRETATLKCYPIPRHDTVYWYQQGPGQDPQFLISFYEKMQSDKGSIPDRFSAQQFSDYHSELNMSSLELGDSALYFCASDLGGFAIGGTEAFFGQGTRLTVV.

In regard to this clonotype: A read error may produce the germline difference seen at one junction end. The V gene is TRBV2, the J gene TRBJ2-7; the D gene is possibly TRBD2 (7 bases). CDR1 is SNHLY, CDR2 FYNNEI, per germline. The CDR3 runs 14 residues. Written as DNA, the CDR3 is TGTGTCAGCAGTGAACGGGGGGCGATCTACGAGCAGTACTTC. Translation gives CVSSERGAIYEQYF.

About this clonotype itself: A junction end diverges from the germline sequence, so it may reflect a read error. The CDR3 here is CAGSPGLAEGLADTQYF. CDR3 coding DNA: TGTGCCGGCAGCCCGGGACTAGCGGAAGGCCTCGCAGATACGCAGTATTTT. The V and J genes are TRBV7-9 and TRBJ2-3; TRBD2 agrees at 11 bases. The CDR3 has 17 amino acids. Germline V lookup: CDR1 SEHNR, CDR2 FQNEAQ (reference sequence).

A word on this clonotype: At one end the junction does not follow the germline gene, possibly because of a read error. This chain links TRBV24-1 with TRBJ2-2; perhaps TRBD2 as D (6 bases). Germline V lookup: CDR1 KGHDR, CDR2 SFDVKD. This CDR3 spans 13 amino acids. The CDR3 coding sequence is TGTCCCACCAGATATAGCGGATTCGGGGAGCTATTTTTT. Protein: CPTRYSGFGELFF.

The chain carries TRBV11-2 and TRBJ2-7; 7 bases are a match to TRBD2. The germline gives CDR1 SGHAT, CDR2 FQNNGV. J was trimmed by 6 bases and V by 3 bases; bases with no gene match: 14. This CDR3 region has 16 residues. The CDR3 DNA reads TGTGCCAGCAGCTTCGGAGGGAGGGTCTTAGGAAGCGAGCAGTACTTC. It yields the protein CASSFGGRVLGSEQYF. The whole variable domain, filled in from reference TRBV11-2 and TRBJ2-7, reads EAGVAQSPRYKIIEKRQSVAFWCNPISGHATLYWYQQILGQGPKLLIQFQNNGVVDDSQLPKDRFSAERLKGVDSTLKIQPAKLEDSAVYLCASSFGGRVLGSEQYFGPGTRLTVT.

Worth noting for this clonotype: A read error is possible here, since a much larger clone lies one base away. V gene TRBV7-8 combines with J gene TRBJ2-3, with D tentatively TRBD1 or TRBD2 (6 bases each). CDR3 length: 15 residues. The germline V and J ends were trimmed by 3 bases and 4 bases, with 14 bases remaining between them. The germline gives CDR1 SGHVS, CDR2 FQNEAQ. CDR3 in DNA: TGTGCCAGCAGCTTCCCGGCCGGGGGCGCAGATACGCAGTATTTT. Its protein product is CASSFPAGGADTQYF.